This TCR beta chain comes out of a study of metastatic and nonmetastatic thyroid tumors (dated by TCRdb to the early 2020s). About the investigation overall: For patients with malignant and with benign thyroid disease, the researchers compared repertoires between peripheral blood samples and tumor or nodule tissue samples.

No treatment had been received by any patient before thyroid surgery. Using T-cell receptor beta sequencing, the study looked back at clinical samples from patients collected from about 2012 to 2018. In regard to this clone: No antigen is known for it. No much larger clone exists at a distance of one base, and base qualities are not known.

The library was generated by PCR. The sequencing machine was an Illumina HiSeq 4000. The TCR beta-chain CDR3 region of each patient was profiled by high-throughput sequencing. As for the authors' bioinformatics: CDR3 differences across clinicopathological groups were used to build a classifier for discriminating distant-metastatic papillary thyroid cancer patients. To measure repertoire diversity the researchers used the Shannon index, while the Morisita-Horn index served to gauge how similar the tumor and blood repertoires were. The public reads were quality trimmed at Q25 with fastp and then assembled into clones with MiXCR by TCRdb, keeping productive beta chains. The V and J calls and clone size come from TCRdb's table, not from the authors' own analysis. This sample has around 37,000 clones in its table, and roughly 26% of those were observed once. The top ten constitute 8% to 10% of the sample.

From the cysteine up to the phenylalanine, the CDR3 has a length of 14 residues. CDR3 DNA is the only sequence kept; it has 42 bases, read in frame from the first base. The junction shows trimming of 2 bases on V and 0 bases on J, plus 7 bases between the germline ends. The germline V gene yields MDHEN for CDR1 and SYDVKM for CDR2. What the authors observed across the whole study: TCR beta diversity was reported as significantly higher in malignant tumors than in benign nodules, in both blood and tumor samples.

Recombination connected TRBV28 to TRBJ1-2; the D gene identity is not certain. The sequenced sample consisted of blood. The source of this sequence is a female donor with papillary thyroid cancer or a benign thyroid nodule (not recorded which). Some clones in this sample may be carry-over from other donors' samples. At the DNA level, the sequence is TGTGCCAGCAGTTTAATAGGGACTAACTATGGCTACACCTTC. This encodes CASSLIGTNYGYTF.